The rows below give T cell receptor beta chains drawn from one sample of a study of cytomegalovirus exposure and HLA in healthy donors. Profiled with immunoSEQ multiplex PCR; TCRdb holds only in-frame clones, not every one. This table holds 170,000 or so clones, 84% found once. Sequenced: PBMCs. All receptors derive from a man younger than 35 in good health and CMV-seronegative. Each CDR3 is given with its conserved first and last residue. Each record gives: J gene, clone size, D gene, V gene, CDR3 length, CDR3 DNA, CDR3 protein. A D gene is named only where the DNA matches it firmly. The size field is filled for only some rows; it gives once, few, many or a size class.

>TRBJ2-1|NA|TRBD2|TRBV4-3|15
TGCGCCAGCACCTCGGGGCGGGAGGATGGGAATGAGCAGTTCTTC
CASTSGREDGNEQFF
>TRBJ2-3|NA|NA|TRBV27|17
TGTGCCAGCAGTTTAACGCCCCTCTCGGCGGACACAGATACGCAGTATTTT
CASSLTPLSADTDTQYF
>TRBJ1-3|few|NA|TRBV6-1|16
TGTGCCAGCAGTGAAAAAAGGTGGAGCTCTGGAAACACCATATATTTT
CASSEKRWSSGNTIYF
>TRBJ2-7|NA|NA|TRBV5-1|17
TGCGCCAGCAGCTCGGAGGGGTTCGGACGGAGCGACTACGAGCAGTACTTC
CASSSEGFGRSDYEQYF
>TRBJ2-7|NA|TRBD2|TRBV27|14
TGTGCCAGCGCCCAAAGCGGGAGGGCACCCGAGCAGTACTTC
CASAQSGRAPEQYF
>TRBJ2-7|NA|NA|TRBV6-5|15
TGTGCCAGCAGACCCTATCGCGGGACCGGGCGCGAGCAGTACTTC
CASRPYRGTGREQYF
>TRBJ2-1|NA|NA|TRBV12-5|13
TGTGCTAGTGGTTTGACAGCTTACAATGAGCAGTTCTTC
CASGLTAYNEQFF
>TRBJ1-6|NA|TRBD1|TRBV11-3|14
TGTGCCAGCAGCTTAGACGGGACAGGGTCACCCCTCCACTTT
CASSLDGTGSPLHF
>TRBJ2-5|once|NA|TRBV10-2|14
TGCGCCAGCAGTGAGGTCAGGTTTCGAGAGACCCAGTACTTC
CASSEVRFRETQYF
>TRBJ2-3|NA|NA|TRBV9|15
TGTGCCAGCAGCGCGCGGGGTCCTGGCACAGATACGCAGTATTTT
CASSARGPGTDTQYF
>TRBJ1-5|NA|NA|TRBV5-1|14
TGCGCCAGCAGCCTGACGGGGGGGAATCAGCCCCAGCATTTT
CASSLTGGNQPQHF
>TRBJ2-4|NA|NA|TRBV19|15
TGTGCCAGTAGTACTCGCGGCGTTGCCAAAAACATTCAGTACTTC
CASSTRGVAKNIQYF
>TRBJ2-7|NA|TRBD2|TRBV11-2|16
TGTGCCAGCAGCTGGCCAGGGCTAGCGGGGGGCTACGAGCAGTACTTC
CASSWPGLAGGYEQYF
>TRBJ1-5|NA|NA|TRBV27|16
TGTGCCAGCAGCAGCGGGGGGGGTATTAGGAATCAGCCCCAGCATTTT
CASSSGGGIRNQPQHF
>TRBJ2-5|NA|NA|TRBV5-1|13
TGCGCCAGCAGCTTGGCCCGTCAAGAGACCCAGTACTTC
CASSLARQETQYF
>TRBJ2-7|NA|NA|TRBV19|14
TGTGCCAGTAGTACGGTCATTGCTTCCTACGAGCAGTACTTC
CASSTVIASYEQYF
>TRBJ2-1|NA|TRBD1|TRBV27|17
TGTGCCAGCAGTTTATCGGCCCCCTGGACAGGGTTGAATGAGCAGTTCTTC
CASSLSAPWTGLNEQFF
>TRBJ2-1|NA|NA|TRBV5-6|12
TGTGCCAGCACTAGGATATACAATGAGCAGTTCTTC
CASTRIYNEQFF
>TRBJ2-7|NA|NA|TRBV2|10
TGTGCCAGCAGCGTCTACGAGCAGTACTTC
CASSVYEQYF
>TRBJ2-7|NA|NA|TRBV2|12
TGTGCCAGCAGAGAGACAGTTTACGAGCAGTACTTC
CASRETVYEQYF
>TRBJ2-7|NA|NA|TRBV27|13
TGTGCCAGCAGTTTAGACAGTAACTACGAGCAGTACTTC
CASSLDSNYEQYF
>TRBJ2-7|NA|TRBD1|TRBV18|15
TGTGCCAGCTCACCAAGATACGACAGGGGAGACGAGCAGTACTTC
CASSPRYDRGDEQYF
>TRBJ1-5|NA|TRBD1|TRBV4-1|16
TGCGCCAGCAGCCAAGAAACAGGGGGTTGGAATCAGCCCCAGCATTTT
CASSQETGGWNQPQHF
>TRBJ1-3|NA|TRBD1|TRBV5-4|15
TGTGCCAGCAGCCGGTCAGGGGGCTGGGGAAACACCATATATTTT
CASSRSGGWGNTIYF
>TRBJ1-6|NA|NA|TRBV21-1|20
TGTGCCAGCAGCAAATCCCCCCGGGGGACAGAGAGCTCCTATAATTCACCCCTCCACTTT
CASSKSPRGTESSYNSPLHF
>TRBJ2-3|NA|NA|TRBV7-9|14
TGTGCCAGCAGCTTTTTCGTCCCCACAGATACGCAGTATTTT
CASSFFVPTDTQYF